This T cell receptor (beta chain) appears in the sequencing data of a study of cytomegalovirus exposure and HLA in healthy donors. The study's findings and limits: Later findings reportedly placed an Asian-associated ancestry cluster below the approximately 670-donor mean for N-insertions.

13 Jbeta primers and 60 Vbeta primers were used for the PCR. Some clones are missing from TCRdb's copy, which holds only in-frame ones; the method was immunoSEQ multiplex PCR. The sample has 150,000 to 200,000 clones; more than 65% are singletons. The length of the CDR3 is 17 residues. Trimming removed 6 bases at V and 4 bases at J, with 22 bases between. Germline values: CDR1 SNHLY, CDR2 FYNNEI. In the case of this clone: Its antigen remains unidentified.

The chain has TRBV2 and TRBJ1-5; no firm D call. This receptor was obtained from a woman aged 45 to 65 in good health and CMV-seronegative. The source material was PBMCs. CDR3 sequence reads: CASRPFIRRGMNQPQHF. The CDR3 region has the DNA TGTGCCAGCAGACCCTTTATTCGGAGAGGCATGAATCAGCCCCAGCATTTT.